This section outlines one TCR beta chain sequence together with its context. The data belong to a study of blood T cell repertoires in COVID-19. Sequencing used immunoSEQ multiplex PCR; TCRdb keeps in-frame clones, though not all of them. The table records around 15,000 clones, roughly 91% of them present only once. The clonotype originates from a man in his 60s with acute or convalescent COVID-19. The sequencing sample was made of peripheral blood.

The DNA for the CDR3 is TGCGCCAGCAGCATAGCGGGAGCGGGATACAATGAGCAGTTCTTC. Protein product: CASSIAGAGYNEQFF. The genes are TRBV5-1 and TRBJ2-1; 9 bases map to TRBD2. The CDR3 totals 15 residues. Trimming took 4 bases from V and 4 from J; bases not matched to a gene: 6. Germline CDR1 SGHRS, CDR2 YFSETQ.